These T cell receptor beta chains were read from a single sample in a study of cytomegalovirus exposure and HLA in healthy donors. Produced via immunoSEQ multiplex PCR; TCRdb's table is partial and in-frame only. This sample has about 200,000 clones, with 82% found just once. The sequenced material came from PBMCs. The origin of the receptors is a woman between 18 and 29 years old in good health and CMV-seronegative. The CDR3 runs from the conserved cysteine through the conserved F or W. The D gene is left open where the match is weak. Where a row states a size, it is once, few, many or the class of an expanded clone; other rows omit it.

NA	TRBV14	NA	TRBJ2-1	TGTGCCAGCAGCCAAGGTTTAGCCTCCTACAATGAGCAGTTCTTC	CASSQGLASYNEQFF
NA	TRBV25-1	NA	TRBJ1-5	TGTGCCAGCAGCTTTACAGGGTCCAATCAGCCCCAGCATTTT	CASSFTGSNQPQHF
NA	TRBV29-1	TRBD1	TRBJ1-2	TGCAGCGTCTTCGATGACAGGGGGCATGGCTACACCTTC	CSVFDDRGHGYTF
NA	TRBV7-2	TRBD2	TRBJ2-1	TGTGCCAGCAGCTTAGCGGCTAGCGGGAGATCGTACAATGAGCAGTTCTTC	CASSLAASGRSYNEQFF
NA	TRBV10-2	NA	TRBJ1-2	TGCGCCAGCCAACAGGTGACTAACTATGGCTACACCTTC	CASQQVTNYGYTF
NA	TRBV7-2	TRBD1	TRBJ1-1	TGTGCCAGCAGCTTAACGGGACAGAGCACTGAAGCTTTCTTT	CASSLTGQSTEAFF
once	TRBV5-6	TRBD2	TRBJ2-7	TGTGCCAGCAGCTTGTGGGAGGGGTTTAACCCCTACGAGCAGTACTTC	CASSLWEGFNPYEQYF
NA	TRBV7-9	TRBD2	TRBJ2-2	TGTGCCAGCATCGAACTAGCGGGAGCGGTCACCGGGGAGCTGTTTTTT	CASIELAGAVTGELFF
NA	TRBV7-2	NA	TRBJ1-2	NA	CASSLWGGGTF
NA	TRBV7-2	TRBD2	TRBJ2-3	TGTGCCAGCAGCCCGGGACTAGCGGGAGGCACAGATACGCAGTATTTT	CASSPGLAGGTDTQYF
NA	TRBV28	TRBD1	TRBJ2-5	TGTGCCAGCCGGTACCTAGGACAGGCGGGCCGAGAGTACTTC	CASRYLGQAGREYF
NA	TRBV5-1	TRBD1	TRBJ1-1	TGCGCCAGCAGCCTCCTTCCTATACAGGGGATAGGGAACACTGAAGCTTTCTTT	CASSLLPIQGIGNTEAFF
once	TRBV10-3	NA	TRBJ2-1	TGTGCCATCGGGGCAGAGACGAATGAGCAGTTCTTC	CAIGAETNEQFF
NA	TRBV28	NA	TRBJ2-7	TGTGCCAGCGACACCGGCGGGGTGGGGGAGCAGTACTTC	CASDTGGVGEQYF
NA	TRBV28	TRBD2	TRBJ2-1	TGTGCCAGCAGCCAACCGGGACTAGGATTCAATGAGCAGTTCTTC	CASSQPGLGFNEQFF
few	TRBV10-2	TRBD2	TRBJ2-1	TGCGCCAGCAGTGAGCCCAACTATAGCGGGAGGGACTATGAGCAGTTCTTC	CASSEPNYSGRDYEQFF
NA	TRBV19	TRBD2	TRBJ2-7	TGTGCCAGTAGTATCGGACTAGCGGACCCCTACGAGCAGTACTTC	CASSIGLADPYEQYF
once	TRBV13	TRBD2	TRBJ2-7	TGTGCCAGCAGCTTAGCGTCTAGCGGGAGGAAGGACGAGCAGTACTTC	CASSLASSGRKDEQYF
NA	TRBV30	NA	TRBJ1-5	TGTGCCTGGAGTCGGGGGAATCAGCCCCAGCATTTT	CAWSRGNQPQHF
NA	TRBV2	NA	TRBJ2-1	TGTGCCAGGGGGGCCGGTGGAGGCTCCTACAATGAGCAGTTCTTC	CARGAGGGSYNEQFF
NA	TRBV5-4	NA	TRBJ1-3	TGTGCCAGCAGCTCGCCACAGGGAACTGGAAACACCATATATTTT	CASSSPQGTGNTIYF